These 20 T cell receptor beta chains were sequenced from one sample in a study of CD8 T cells in Susac syndrome. RNA totalling about 0.45 to 1 ug underwent reverse transcription with random hexamers. TCRdb re-called the immunoSEQ multiplex PCR reads with MiXCR, one entry per CDR3 protein. The sample has 110,000 or so distinct CDR3 sequences, about 90% seen once. Sequencing was carried out using CD4+ T cells from PBMCs. All receptors derive from a human donor in good health.

The chain combines TRBV6-6 with TRBJ2-5, with D unresolved. Germline CDR1 and CDR2: MNHNY and SVGAGI (reference sequence). This CDR3 has 12 residues. With 6 bases removed from V and 8 bases from J, the gap between germline ends came to 13 bases. The CDR3 DNA reads as TGTGCCAGCAGCCCCCCCCGCGGAACCCAGTACTTC. This gives the protein CASSPPRGTQYF.

The rearrangement joins TRBV20-1 to TRBJ1-1; no reliable D call. Trimming stripped 1 base from V and 2 bases from J, with 17 bases between. The CDR3 has 16 amino acids. Germline-derived CDR1 and CDR2 are DFQATT and SNEGSKA (reference sequence). CDR3 region: CSARVALQGLNTEAFF. The CDR3 coding sequence is TGCAGTGCTAGAGTCGCCCTACAAGGACTTAACACTGAAGCTTTCTTT.

The chain links TRBV29-1 to TRBJ2-1; D gene unclear. V was pared by 6 bases and J by 3 bases, with 18 bases between. Per the germline V gene, CDR1 is SQVTM and CDR2 is ANQGSEA. This CDR3 has 15 amino acids. This CDR3 reads CSVPRHDSHYNEQFF. The CDR3 DNA reads as TGCAGCGTCCCTAGACATGACTCTCACTACAATGAGCAGTTCTTC.

V is TRBV21-1 and J is TRBJ1-5. TRBV21-1 is shown as a pseudogene. This CDR3 comprises 18 residues. The CDR3 DNA sequence: TGTGCCAGCAGCAAGAGGGTAAGGGCTACTTTAAACAATCAGCCCCAGCATTTT. It translates to CASSKRVRATLNNQPQHF.

The chain couples TRBV2 to TRBJ1-5; no firm D call. This CDR3 has 14 amino acids. Trimming pared 8 bases from V and 0 bases from J, leaving 11 bases between. In germline, CDR1 is SNHLY, CDR2 FYNNEI. CDR3: CASRGFLSNQPQHF. Written as DNA, the CDR3 is TGTGCCAGCCGGGGATTCCTTAGCAATCAGCCCCAGCATTTT. The full variable domain, in which reference TRBV2 and TRBJ1-5 provide the parts outside the CDR3, is EPEVTQTPSHQVTQMGQEVILRCVPISNHLYFYWYRQILGQKVEFLVSFYNNEISEKSEIFDDQFSVERPDGSNFTLKIRSTKLEDSAMYFCASRGFLSNQPQHFGDGTRLSIL.

This chain links TRBV15 with TRBJ2-2; the D gene could be TRBD1 or TRBD2 (5 bases each). Trimming took off 5 bases at V and 2 bases at J, with 12 bases between the two ends. Germline CDR1 reads LNHNV; CDR2 reads YYDKDF (reference sequence). CDR3 size: 15 residues. The CDR3 region has the DNA TGTGCCACCAGCCTTGAGGGACCAAACACCGGGGAGCTGTTTTTT. Its translation is CATSLEGPNTGELFF.

V usage is TRBV19 and J usage is TRBJ1-1; tentative D call: TRBD1 (5 bases). The V end lost 4 bases, the J end lost 1 base, and 13 bases lay between the germline ends. The CDR3 runs 15 residues. In germline, CDR1 is LNHDA, CDR2 SQIVND (reference sequence). CDR3 bases: TGTGCCAGTAGTACACAACGGGACGGGAACACTGAAGCTTTCTTT. As protein: CASSTQRDGNTEAFF.

The rearrangement links TRBV7-2 to TRBJ2-3, with D perhaps matching TRBD2 (6 bases). From germline, CDR1 is SGHTA and CDR2 FQGNSA. CDR3 length: 12 amino acids. Trimming stripped 3 bases from V and 8 bases from J, with 9 bases between. CDR3 in amino acids: CASSFGEATQYF. The CDR3 DNA sequence: TGTGCCAGCAGCTTTGGGGAGGCTACGCAGTATTTT.

The genes are TRBV6-5 and TRBJ2-1, with 8 bases lining up with TRBD2. CDR1 is MNHEY and CDR2 is SVGAGI in the germline V gene. V was pared by 5 bases and J by 5 bases, with 5 bases of the junction left unmatched. The CDR3 is 14 amino acids. The CDR3 spells CASSSPGRDNEQFF. CDR3 in DNA: TGTGCCAGCAGTAGTCCCGGGAGGGACAATGAGCAGTTCTTC.

V gene TRBV3-1 combines with J gene TRBJ1-6; D ambiguous. CDR3 length: 11 residues. V was trimmed by 1 base and J by 9 bases, leaving 1 base between them. Germline V CDR1 and CDR2: LGHDT, YNNKEL (reference sequence). CDR3 residues: CASSQGSPLHF. In nucleotides, the CDR3 is TGTGCCAGCAGCCAAGGTTCACCCCTCCACTTT.

This chain links TRBV12-5 with TRBJ1-2, with D unclear. The CDR3 is 12 amino acids. Trimming left V 4 bases short and J 7 bases short, with 10 bases between. Germline V gene lookup returns CDR1 LGHNT and CDR2 FRNRAP. For the CDR3, the DNA is TGTGCTAGTGGTTCTGGGGATCGTGGCTACACCTTC. Translation gives CASGSGDRGYTF.

The V call is TRBV7-3, the J call TRBJ1-2; possibly TRBD1 for D (6 bases). V was clipped by 2 bases and J by 6 bases, with 10 bases between them. This CDR3 contains 13 residues. The V gene's germline CDR1 is SGHTA and CDR2 FQGTGA. The CDR3 is CASSLGGADGYTF. In DNA, the CDR3 is TGTGCCAGCAGCTTAGGGGGGGCGGATGGCTACACCTTC.

This chain links TRBV25-1 with TRBJ2-1, with 8 bases that match TRBD1. This CDR3 region has 14 residues. Germline CDR1 is MGHDK and CDR2 is SYGVNS. The V segment lost 5 bases and the J segment 8 bases; nucleotides outside the gene matches: 8. CDR3 DNA sequence: TGTGCCAGCAGTCCACAGGGGGGCCGTTATGAGCAGTTCTTC. Translated, it gives CASSPQGGRYEQFF.

This CDR3 is CASSHRWYEQYF. CDR3 bases: TGTGCCAGCAGCCACCGGTGGTACGAGCAGTACTTC. The rearrangement uses TRBV14 and TRBJ2-7; D unclear. The germline V gene encodes CDR1 SGHDN and CDR2 FVKESK. The germline V and J ends were trimmed by 3 bases and 4 bases, with 7 bases remaining between them. This CDR3 region has 12 residues.

The gene calls are TRBV6-2 or TRBV6-3 and TRBJ2-1, with D possibly called TRBD1 or TRBD2 (5 bases each). V lost 0 bases and J lost 10, with 22 bases in between. Per the germline V gene, CDR1 is MNHEY and CDR2 is SVGEGT. This CDR3 contains 17 residues. This CDR3 is CASSYSTWGSLKEEQFF. DNA for the CDR3: TGTGCCAGCAGTTACTCGACGTGGGGGAGCTTGAAGGAGGAGCAGTTCTTC.

This chain uses TRBV7-6 with TRBJ2-7, with TRBD2 matching 11 bases. With V trimmed by 5 bases and J by 6 bases, 15 bases remained unmatched. The CDR3 covers 17 residues. Germline lookup yields CDR1 SGHVS and CDR2 FNYEAQ. In DNA, the CDR3 is TGTGCCAGCAGCCAGAAACACTCGACTAGCGGGGACGGCGAGCAGTACTTC. Residues: CASSQKHSTSGDGEQYF.

V gene TRBV12-3 or TRBV12-4 combines with J gene TRBJ2-1; 7 bases align to TRBD1. V shed 4 bases and J 6 bases; nucleotides not matched to a gene: 3. This CDR3 region has 13 residues. The CDR3 is CASSSGQSNEQFF. The CDR3 region has the DNA TGTGCCAGCAGTTCGGGACAGTCCAATGAGCAGTTCTTC.

V and J are TRBV20-1 and TRBJ2-7; D gene unclear. V lost 1 base to trimming and J lost 5 bases, with 15 bases between them. CDR1 is DFQATT and CDR2 is SNEGSKA in the germline V gene (reference sequence). The CDR3 length is 14 residues. CDR3 residues: CSARADGSPNEQYF. CDR3 nucleotide sequence: TGCAGTGCTAGAGCCGACGGATCGCCCAACGAGCAGTACTTC.

The chain combines TRBV5-6 with TRBJ1-5, with a weak D call TRBD1 (5 bases). The CDR3 is 14 residues long. Germline loops: CDR1 SGHDT, CDR2 YYEEEE. V was shortened by 0 bases and J by 4 bases, with 8 bases between the two germline ends. CDR3 region: CASSLGSGNQPQHF. The CDR3 DNA reads TGTGCCAGCAGCTTGGGCTCAGGGAATCAGCCCCAGCATTTT.

This chain uses TRBV6-5 with TRBJ1-1; a possible D gene is TRBD1 (6 bases). V was shortened by 6 bases and J by 1 base, with 15 bases between the two germline ends. CDR3 size: 15 residues. The germline V gene has CDR1 MNHEY and CDR2 SVGAGI. The CDR3 bases are TGTGCCAGCAGCCCGCAAGGGGGGGCGAACACTGAAGCTTTCTTT. Translating it yields CASSPQGGANTEAFF.